The sequence of this T cell receptor (beta chain) was determined in a study of vaccination and CD4 T cells after COVID-19. Once obtained from cultured CD4+ T cells, the DNA was sequenced using the Oncomine TCR Beta short-read assay. One entry per CDR3 protein results from TCRdb running MiXCR on the PCR reads. This table has over 20,000 distinct CDR3 sequences, less than 50% appearing once. For this clonotype: Its cognate antigen is unknown.

The CDR3 is 15 residues long. CDR1 and CDR2 (germline): DFQATT, SNEGSKA (reference sequence). With 4 bases removed from V and 2 bases from J, the gap between germline ends came to 17 bases. Treatment described: approximately nine-day PBMC culture with coronavirus spike peptide pools or control peptides (ViraFEST assay). Positive PCR results dated from March to December 2020, before the US Alpha, Beta and Delta variants. The source material was CD4+ T cells from blood, cultured in vitro. J is TRBJ2-5 and V is TRBV20-1; tentative D call: TRBD1 (6 bases). The sequence came from a human donor who had recovered from COVID-19. The CDR3 loop reads CSATMGAGEQETQYF. The DNA for the CDR3 is TGCAGTGCTACCATGGGAGCAGGGGAACAAGAGACCCAGTACTTC.